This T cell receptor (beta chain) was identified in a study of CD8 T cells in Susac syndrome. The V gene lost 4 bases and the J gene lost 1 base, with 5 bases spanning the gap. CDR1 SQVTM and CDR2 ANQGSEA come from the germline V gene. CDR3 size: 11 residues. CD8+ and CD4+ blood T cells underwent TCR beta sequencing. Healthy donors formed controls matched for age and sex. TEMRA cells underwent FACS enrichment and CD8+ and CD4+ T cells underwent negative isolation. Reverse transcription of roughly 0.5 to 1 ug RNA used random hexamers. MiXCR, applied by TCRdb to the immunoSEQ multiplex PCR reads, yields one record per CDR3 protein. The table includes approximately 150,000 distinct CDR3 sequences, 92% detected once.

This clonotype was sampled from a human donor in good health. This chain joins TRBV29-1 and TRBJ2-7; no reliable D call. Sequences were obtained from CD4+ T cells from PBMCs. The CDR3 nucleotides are TGCAGCGTTGTAGGATCCTACGAGCAGTACTTC. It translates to CSVVGSYEQYF.